The 24 T cell receptor beta chains in this list originate from one sample, sequenced in a study of neurological immune-mediated disorders. TCRdb analysed the 5' RACE reads with MiXCR anew, one entry per CDR3 protein. The sample gives over 55,000 distinct CDR3 sequences, approximately 10% of which show up once; approximately 9.6% is in the top ten. Time point described: longitudinal time-point 1 (baseline). The specimen was PBMCs. The receptors originated from a young man in good health.

This clonotype showed up many times. The chain uses TRBV5-1 and TRBJ2-7; TRBD1 is a possible D gene (5 bases). Trimming shortened V by 2 bases and J by 4 bases, and 16 bases separated the two germline ends. The CDR3 sequence is 15 residues long. CDR1 and CDR2 (germline): SGHRS, YFSETQ. The CDR3 is CASSFDSAAGYEQYF. DNA for the CDR3: TGCGCCAGCAGCTTTGACAGCGCCGCCGGATACGAGCAGTACTTC.

Many counts were recorded for this clonotype. The gene calls are TRBV20-1 and TRBJ2-3; 7 bases match TRBD1. J lost 4 bases, V lost 1 base, and 8 bases had no gene match. Germline CDR1 is DFQATT and CDR2 is SNEGSKA (reference sequence). CDR3 length: 15 residues. In nucleotides, the CDR3 is TGCAGTGCTAGAGTAGGGGGCCCGGGCGCAGATACGCAGTATTTT. It encodes CSARVGGPGADTQYF.

In this sample, this clonotype turned up many times. The chain is built from TRBV7-8 and TRBJ2-1; 8 bases fit TRBD1. This CDR3 contains 16 residues. CDR1 SGHVS and CDR2 FQNEAQ come from the germline V gene. V was clipped by 0 bases and J by 3 bases; unmatched bases: 4. CDR3 bases: TGTGCCAGCAGCTTAGCGCCAGGGGGCATCTACAATGAGCAGTTCTTC. Amino acid sequence: CASSLAPGGIYNEQFF.

Notes on this clonotype: A much larger clone differs from this one at a single base, so this may be a read error. The genes are TRBV6-6 and TRBJ2-1; D is unresolved. The CDR3 consists of 12 residues. V was cut by 2 bases and J by 13 bases, with 12 bases left in between. Per germline, CDR1 MNHNY and CDR2 SVGAGI (reference sequence). CDR3: CASSYRQVDQFF. DNA for the CDR3: TGTGCCAGCAGTTACCGGCAAGTCGACCAGTTCTTC.

This clonotype was detected ten times or more. The chain couples TRBV29-1 to TRBJ2-1; 9 nucleotides match TRBD1. The trim removed 2 bases at V and 4 bases at J, leaving 3 bases unmatched. This CDR3 is 14 amino acids long. Germline V CDR1 and CDR2: SQVTM, ANQGSEA. CDR3 sequence (DNA): TGCAGCGTTGAAAGGACAGGGGTATACAATGAGCAGTTCTTC. Translation: CSVERTGVYNEQFF.

The table lists this clonotype with many counts. The V gene is TRBV28, the J gene TRBJ1-6, with a weak D call TRBD1 (5 bases). The CDR3 length is 12 residues. V was pared by 6 bases and J by 7 bases, with 7 bases between. Germline-derived CDR1 and CDR2 are MDHEN and SYDVKM. CDR3 DNA: TGTGCCAGCAGCGACAGAAATTCACCCCTCCACTTT. This gives the protein CASSDRNSPLHF.

This clonotype was recorded many times. The gene calls are TRBV7-3 and TRBJ2-3; tentative D call: TRBD2 (6 bases). Trimming took off 2 bases at V and 1 base at J, with 16 bases between the two ends. The germline V gene encodes CDR1 SGHTA and CDR2 FQGTGA. The CDR3 extends over 17 amino acids. This chain's CDR3 is CASSLDEAGTGTDTQYF. The DNA of the CDR3 is TGTGCCAGCAGCTTAGACGAGGCGGGAACAGGCACAGATACGCAGTATTTT.

This clonotype has a count of ten or more. The chain recombines TRBV4-1 with TRBJ2-2; weak D call: TRBD1 (5 bases). V lost 0 bases, J lost 4 bases, and 6 bases lay in between. Germline V CDR1 and CDR2: MGHRA, YSYEKL. This CDR3 is built from 14 residues. The CDR3 here is CASSQEGPTGELFF. The DNA of the CDR3 is TGCGCCAGCAGCCAAGAGGGGCCCACCGGGGAGCTGTTTTTT.

This clonotype was counted many times. The chain joins TRBV6-4 to TRBJ1-1, with D unclear. CDR3 size: 13 residues. V lost 2 bases, J lost 4 bases, and 8 bases lay in between. Germline V gene lookup returns CDR1 MRHNA and CDR2 SNTAGT. The CDR3 bases are TGTGCCAGCAGTGACATAGTGGGCACTGAAGCTTTCTTT. Encoded protein: CASSDIVGTEAFF.

This clonotype was observed at least ten times. This chain joins TRBV5-4 and TRBJ2-1, with D hard to call. The V end lost 4 bases, the J end lost 1 base, and 12 bases lay between the germline ends. The CDR3 totals 15 residues. In germline, CDR1 is SGHNT, CDR2 YYREEE (reference sequence). In nucleotides, the CDR3 is TGTGCCAGCAGCGGTGCGATTGGTTCCTACAATGAGCAGTTCTTC. It specifies CASSGAIGSYNEQFF.

The sample holds many counts of this clonotype. The chain combines TRBV28 with TRBJ2-5; D remains unclear. V dropped 4 bases and J dropped 2 bases, with 14 bases sitting between them. From germline, CDR1 is MDHEN and CDR2 SYDVKM. The CDR3 spans 15 residues. The CDR3 region is CASSSATTLQETQYF. DNA for the CDR3: TGTGCCAGCAGTTCCGCAACGACACTGCAAGAGACCCAGTACTTC.

The table lists this clonotype with many counts. The V call is TRBV12-3 or TRBV12-4, the J call TRBJ1-3; TRBD1 might be the D (6 bases). Between the trimmed V and J ends, which lost 3 bases and 2 bases, there was a span of 11 bases. CDR3 size: 15 residues. CDR3 region: CASSFQGLPGNTIYF. The CDR3 DNA reads as TGTGCCAGCAGTTTTCAGGGGCTCCCTGGAAACACCATATATTTT.

This clonotype was seen a few times. The CDR3 coding sequence is TGCAGTGCTAATTTGGTAAATGAGCAGTTCTTC. Its translation: CSANLVNEQFF. This chain joins TRBV20-1 and TRBJ2-1, with D hard to call. The CDR3 contains 11 residues. The germline V and J ends were trimmed by 4 bases and 7 bases, with 8 bases remaining between them. Germline lookup yields CDR1 DFQATT and CDR2 SNEGSKA (reference sequence).

This clonotype was observed many times. The chain has TRBV6-6 and TRBJ1-2; D not certain. The ends were cut back, 0 bases at V and 8 bases at J, with 4 bases in the middle. This CDR3 spans 11 amino acids. Germline V gene data show CDR1 as MNHNY and CDR2 as SVGAGI (reference sequence). The CDR3, as DNA: TGTGCCAGCAGTTACTCTGACGGCTACACCTTC. Residues: CASSYSDGYTF.

This clonotype has just a few counts. The V gene is TRBV5-1, the J gene TRBJ2-5; a weak D match, TRBD1 (6 bases). The V gene lost 4 bases and the J gene lost 4 bases, with 11 bases spanning the gap. In germline, CDR1 is SGHRS, CDR2 YFSETQ. The CDR3 is 13 residues long. In DNA form, the CDR3 reads TGCGCCAGCAGCCGTATCAGGGGAGAGACCCAGTACTTC. Translated: CASSRIRGETQYF.

This clonotype was recorded at least ten times. This chain links TRBV29-1 with TRBJ2-7; no definite D call. Trimming removed 0 bases from V and 4 bases from J, with 4 bases in between. The germline V gene encodes CDR1 SQVTM and CDR2 ANQGSEA. This CDR3 comprises 11 residues. CDR3 sequence reads: CSVEDRYEQYF. For the CDR3, the DNA is TGCAGCGTTGAAGACAGGTACGAGCAGTACTTC.

This clonotype was observed at least ten times. This chain joins TRBV6-1 and TRBJ2-7; 10 bases are shared with TRBD2. V lost 6 bases and J lost 5; bases outside the gene matches: 7. The CDR3 contains 14 residues. Germline values: CDR1 MNHNS, CDR2 SASEGT. CDR3 nucleotide sequence: TGTGCCAGCAGCTTCAGCGGGAGGGCCAACGAGCAGTACTTC. Protein product: CASSFSGRANEQYF.

This clonotype was detected once. The V call is TRBV6-5, the J call TRBJ2-7, with no clear D. CDR1 and CDR2 from the germline V gene are MNHEY and SVGAGI. The V gene lost 6 bases and the J gene lost 0 bases, with 12 bases spanning the gap. The CDR3 spans 14 residues. Written as DNA, the CDR3 is TGTGCCAGCAGCAGGTCTAGGTCCTCCTACGAGCAGTACTTC. Translated: CASSRSRSSYEQYF.

At least ten counts were recorded for this clonotype. The rearrangement joins TRBV5-1 to TRBJ2-5, with D uncertain. V was clipped by 1 base and J by 1 base, with 8 bases between them. The CDR3 runs to 14 residues. Germline CDR1 reads SGHRS; CDR2 reads YFSETQ. This CDR3 is CASSLNSVQETQYF. The CDR3 coding sequence is TGCGCCAGCAGCTTGAACAGCGTCCAAGAGACCCAGTACTTC.

There are many counts of this clonotype. This chain links TRBV20-1 with TRBJ2-6, with a weak D call TRBD2 (5 bases). This CDR3 has 18 residues. V shed 3 bases and J shed 0 bases, with 18 bases lying between them. Germline V gene data show CDR1 as DFQATT and CDR2 as SNEGSKA (reference sequence). Here the CDR3 reads CSASTEDGTDSGANVLTF. The CDR3 DNA sequence: TGCAGTGCTAGTACGGAGGACGGAACAGACTCTGGGGCCAACGTCCTGACTTTC.

This clonotype has at least ten counts. The chain links TRBV5-1 to TRBJ2-1; TRBD2 agrees at 14 bases. The V and J ends lost 3 bases and 8 bases, in that order; junction bases with no gene match: 4. CDR1 is SGHRS, CDR2 YFSETQ, per germline. CDR3 length: 15 residues. For the CDR3, the DNA is TGCGCCAGCAGCTCGACTAGCGGGGGGGGCGATGAGCAGTTCTTC. Amino acid sequence: CASSSTSGGGDEQFF. Combining the CDR3 with reference TRBV5-1 and TRBJ2-1 gives the whole variable domain KAGVTQTPRYLIKTRGQQVTLSCSPISGHRSVSWYQQTPGQGLQFLFEYFSETQRNKGNFPGRFSGRQFSNSRSEMNVSTLELGDSALYLCASSSTSGGGDEQFFGPGTRLTVL.

About this clonotype itself: This clone may be a read error of a much larger clone one base away. The chain uses TRBV11-2 and TRBJ2-3; TRBD2 matches 7 bases. Germline CDR1 SGHAT, CDR2 FQNNGV. This CDR3 spans 16 amino acids. The CDR3, as DNA: TGTACCAGCAGCGTCCTCCTAGCGGAGCCCACAGATACGCAGTATTTT. Its translation: CTSSVLLAEPTDTQYF.

Remarks on this clonotype: A much larger clone differs by one base, so this may be a read error. The rearrangement joins TRBV4-2 to TRBJ1-1; no clear D gene. Germline V gene sequence: CDR1 LGHNA, CDR2 YNFKEQ. CDR3 length: 13 amino acids. The germline V and J ends were trimmed by 0 bases and 9 bases, with 11 bases remaining between them. CDR3 DNA: TGTGCCAGCAGCCAAGATAGTCGGACTAAAGCTTTCTTT. Encoded protein: CASSQDSRTKAFF.

This clonotype was observed at least ten times. V gene TRBV5-1 combines with J gene TRBJ2-1, with 11 nucleotides matching TRBD2. The CDR3 contains 19 residues. Germline CDR1 is SGHRS and CDR2 is YFSETQ. The trim removed 4 bases at V and 0 bases at J, leaving 12 bases unmatched. The CDR3: CASSPSGTSGFSSYNEQFF. The CDR3 DNA reads as TGCGCCAGCAGCCCGTCCGGGACTAGCGGATTTAGCTCCTACAATGAGCAGTTCTTC.